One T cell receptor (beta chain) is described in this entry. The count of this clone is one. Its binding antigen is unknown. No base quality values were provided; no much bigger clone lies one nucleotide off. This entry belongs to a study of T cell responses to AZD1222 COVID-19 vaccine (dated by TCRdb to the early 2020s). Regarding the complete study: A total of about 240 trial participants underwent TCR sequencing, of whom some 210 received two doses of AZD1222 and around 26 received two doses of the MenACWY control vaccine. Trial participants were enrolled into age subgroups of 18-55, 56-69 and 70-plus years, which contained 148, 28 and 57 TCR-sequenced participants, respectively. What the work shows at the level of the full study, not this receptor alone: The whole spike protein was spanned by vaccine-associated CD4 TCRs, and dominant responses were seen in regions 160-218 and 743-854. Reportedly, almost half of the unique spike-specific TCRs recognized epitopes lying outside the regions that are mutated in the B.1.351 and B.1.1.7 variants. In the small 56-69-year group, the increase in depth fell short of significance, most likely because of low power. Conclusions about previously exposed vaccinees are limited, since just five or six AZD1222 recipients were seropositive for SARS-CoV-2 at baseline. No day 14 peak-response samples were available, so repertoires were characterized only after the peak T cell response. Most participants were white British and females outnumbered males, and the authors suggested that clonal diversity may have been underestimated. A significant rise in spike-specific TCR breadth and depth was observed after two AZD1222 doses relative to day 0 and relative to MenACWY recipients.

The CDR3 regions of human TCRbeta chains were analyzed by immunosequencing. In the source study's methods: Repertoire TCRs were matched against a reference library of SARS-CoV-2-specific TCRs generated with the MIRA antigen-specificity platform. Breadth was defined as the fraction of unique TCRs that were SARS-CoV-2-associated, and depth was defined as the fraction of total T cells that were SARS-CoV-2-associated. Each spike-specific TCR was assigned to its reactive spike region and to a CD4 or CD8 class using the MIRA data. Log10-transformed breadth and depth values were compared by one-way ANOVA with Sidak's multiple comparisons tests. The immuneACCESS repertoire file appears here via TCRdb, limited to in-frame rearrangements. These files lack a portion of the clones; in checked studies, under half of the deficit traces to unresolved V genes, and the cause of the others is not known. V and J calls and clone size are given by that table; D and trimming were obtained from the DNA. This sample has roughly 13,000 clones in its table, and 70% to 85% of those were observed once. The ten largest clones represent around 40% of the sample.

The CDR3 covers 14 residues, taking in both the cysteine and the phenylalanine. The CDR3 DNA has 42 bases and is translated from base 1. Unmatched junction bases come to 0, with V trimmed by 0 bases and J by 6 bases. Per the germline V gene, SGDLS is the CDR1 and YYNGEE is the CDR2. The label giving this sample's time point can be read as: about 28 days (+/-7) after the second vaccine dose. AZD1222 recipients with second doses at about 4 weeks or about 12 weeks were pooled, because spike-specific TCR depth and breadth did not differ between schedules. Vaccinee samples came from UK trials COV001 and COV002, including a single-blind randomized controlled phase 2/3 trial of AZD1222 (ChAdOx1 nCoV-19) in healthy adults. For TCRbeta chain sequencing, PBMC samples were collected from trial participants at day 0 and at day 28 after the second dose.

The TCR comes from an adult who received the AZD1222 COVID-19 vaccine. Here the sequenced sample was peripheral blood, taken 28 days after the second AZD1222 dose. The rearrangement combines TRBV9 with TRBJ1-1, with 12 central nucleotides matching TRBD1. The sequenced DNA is TGTGCCAGCAGCGTAGGGGACAGGGGGCCTGAAGCTTTCTTT. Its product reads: CASSVGDRGPEAFF.